This T cell receptor (beta chain) originates from a study of T cell repertoires in cytomegalovirus infection. Germline V CDR1 and CDR2: SQVTM, ANQGSEA. The junction had 11 bases not matched to a gene; V was cut back by 0 bases and J by 10 bases. CDR3 length: 15 residues. TCRdb passed the reads through MiXCR, listing each CDR3 protein once. The data show about 260,000 distinct CDR3 sequences, approximately 8.3% seen once. The material sequenced was PBMCs. The clonotype originates from a human donor in good health (CMV status not recorded). Some clones in this sample may be carry-over from other donors' samples. This chain links TRBV29-1 with TRBJ2-1, with 8 bases aligning to TRBD1. The CDR3 protein is CSVEDERTGFWEQFF. The CDR3 DNA sequence: TGCAGCGTTGAAGACGAAAGGACAGGGTTCTGGGAGCAGTTCTTC.